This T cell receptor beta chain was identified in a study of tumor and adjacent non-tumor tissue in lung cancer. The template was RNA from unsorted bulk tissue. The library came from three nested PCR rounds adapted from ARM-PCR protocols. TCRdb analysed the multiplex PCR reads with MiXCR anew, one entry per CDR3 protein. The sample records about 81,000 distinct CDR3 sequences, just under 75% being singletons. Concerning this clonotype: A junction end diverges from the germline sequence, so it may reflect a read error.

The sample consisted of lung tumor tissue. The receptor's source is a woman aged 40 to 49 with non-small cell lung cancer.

CDR3 DNA: TGTGCCAACAGCTTAGTTGGGCGGAGGGCCCAAGAGACCCAATATTTC. Translation: CANSLVGRRAQETQYF. J is TRBJ2-5 and V is TRBV11-2; TRBD2 might be the D (6 bases). CDR1 is SGHAT, CDR2 FQNNGV, per germline. The length of the CDR3 is 16 residues.